The rows below give T cell receptor beta chains drawn from one sample of a study of CD8 T cells in ankylosing spondylitis. TCRdb analysed the 5' RACE reads with MiXCR anew, one entry per CDR3 protein. The table has about 330,000 distinct CDR3 sequences, approximately 8.2% seen once. The sequenced sample consisted of blood, either unsorted or a sorted T cell fraction (not recorded which). These receptors originate from a male donor with ankylosing spondylitis. CDR3s include the opening cysteine and the closing phenylalanine or tryptophan. Fields, in order: D gene, J gene, clone size, V gene, CDR3 DNA, CDR3 protein. The D gene is left open where the match is weak. A row's size may be missing; if present it is once, few, many or a size class.

d_call: TRBD2
j_call: TRBJ2-7
clone_size: many
v_call: TRBV29-1
cdr3_nt: TGCAGCGTTACCGGGACTAGCGGGAGGTACTACGAGCAGTACTTC
cdr3_aa: CSVTGTSGRYYEQYF

d_call: NA
j_call: TRBJ1-4
clone_size: NA
v_call: TRBV3-1
cdr3_nt: TGTGCCAGCAGCTCTGCGGGAAATGAAAAACTGTTTTTT
cdr3_aa: CASSSAGNEKLFF

d_call: TRBD2
j_call: TRBJ2-3
clone_size: few
v_call: TRBV12-3/TRBV12-4
cdr3_nt: TGTGCCAGCCCCCGAGAACTAGCGGGAGAAGGGGATACGCAGTATTTT
cdr3_aa: CASPRELAGEGDTQYF

d_call: NA
j_call: TRBJ2-5
clone_size: many
v_call: TRBV29-1
cdr3_nt: TGCAGCGTTGGGGGAGATATCGGGGTATACCAAGAGACCCAGTACTTC
cdr3_aa: CSVGGDIGVYQETQYF

d_call: TRBD1
j_call: TRBJ2-7
clone_size: NA
v_call: TRBV7-2
cdr3_nt: TGTGCCAGCAGGTTACAGGGGGCAACCTACGAGCAGTACTTC
cdr3_aa: CASRLQGATYEQYF

d_call: TRBD1
j_call: TRBJ1-5
clone_size: few
v_call: TRBV12-3/TRBV12-4
cdr3_nt: TGTGCCAGCAGCTACACAGGGGACCAGCCCCAGCATTTT
cdr3_aa: CASSYTGDQPQHF

d_call: NA
j_call: TRBJ2-3
clone_size: few
v_call: TRBV5-5
cdr3_nt: TGTGCCAGCCACGAAAGACTAGTCCGATACACAGATACGCAGTATTTT
cdr3_aa: CASHERLVRYTDTQYF

d_call: NA
j_call: TRBJ1-5
clone_size: NA
v_call: TRBV20-1
cdr3_nt: TGCAGTGCTAGATGGGGGGGGCCCAATCAGCCCCAGCATTTT
cdr3_aa: CSARWGGPNQPQHF

d_call: NA
j_call: TRBJ2-5
clone_size: NA
v_call: TRBV27
cdr3_nt: TGTGCCAGCAGTCGGAGTTGGGGGAGGGAGACCCAGTACTTC
cdr3_aa: CASSRSWGRETQYF

d_call: NA
j_call: TRBJ1-1
clone_size: few
v_call: TRBV7-6
cdr3_nt: TGTGCCAGCAGCGCTACAGGGACGGGCACTGAAGCTTTCTTT
cdr3_aa: CASSATGTGTEAFF

d_call: NA
j_call: TRBJ2-7
clone_size: few
v_call: TRBV19
cdr3_nt: TGTGCCAGTAGTCCGCCAGCCTCCTACGAGCAGTACTTC
cdr3_aa: CASSPPASYEQYF

d_call: TRBD1
j_call: TRBJ2-1
clone_size: few
v_call: TRBV5-5
cdr3_nt: TGTGCCAGCAGCATGGACAGGGGGGCCTACAATGAGCAGTTCTTC
cdr3_aa: CASSMDRGAYNEQFF

d_call: TRBD1
j_call: TRBJ2-3
clone_size: many
v_call: TRBV6-5
cdr3_nt: TGTGCCAGCAGTACCCGACAGGGGTTTTTCGGAGGCACAGATACGCAGTATTTT
cdr3_aa: CASSTRQGFFGGTDTQYF

d_call: TRBD2
j_call: TRBJ2-5
clone_size: few
v_call: TRBV5-1
cdr3_nt: TGCGCCAGCAGCTTGGTGCCGGGAGGAGAGACCCAGTACTTC
cdr3_aa: CASSLVPGGETQYF

d_call: NA
j_call: TRBJ2-3
clone_size: many
v_call: TRBV7-9
cdr3_nt: TGTGCCAGCAGCCCCAACCGGCTAGGTAGCACAGATACGCAGTATTTT
cdr3_aa: CASSPNRLGSTDTQYF

d_call: NA
j_call: TRBJ2-3
clone_size: many
v_call: TRBV20-1
cdr3_nt: TGCAGTGCTAGAGATCCGTCTAGCACAGATACGCAGTATTTT
cdr3_aa: CSARDPSSTDTQYF

d_call: NA
j_call: TRBJ2-5
clone_size: few
v_call: TRBV3-1
cdr3_nt: TGTGCCAGCAGCCAAGAAAAGGGGGGCGGGGAGACCCAGTACTTC
cdr3_aa: CASSQEKGGGETQYF

d_call: TRBD2
j_call: TRBJ2-7
clone_size: NA
v_call: TRBV6-5
cdr3_nt: TGTGCCAGCAGTCACCTAGCGGGAGGTTACGAGCAGTACTTC
cdr3_aa: CASSHLAGGYEQYF

d_call: TRBD2
j_call: TRBJ2-3
clone_size: few
v_call: TRBV20-1
cdr3_nt: TGCAGTGCTGTGACTAGCGGGGGGAATACAGATACGCAGTATTTT
cdr3_aa: CSAVTSGGNTDTQYF

d_call: NA
j_call: TRBJ2-1
clone_size: NA
v_call: TRBV6-2/TRBV6-3
cdr3_nt: TGTGCCAGCAGTTATCGAACCGATGAGCAGTTCTTC
cdr3_aa: CASSYRTDEQFF

d_call: TRBD1
j_call: TRBJ1-4
clone_size: few
v_call: TRBV12-3/TRBV12-4
cdr3_nt: TGTGCCAGCACCCCTCCCGGGACAGGGAGGCAAAAACTGTTTTTT
cdr3_aa: CASTPPGTGRQKLFF

d_call: TRBD1
j_call: TRBJ1-1
clone_size: NA
v_call: TRBV10-3
cdr3_nt: TGTGCCACTAGGACAGGGGATGACACTGAAGCTTTCTTT
cdr3_aa: CATRTGDDTEAFF

d_call: NA
j_call: TRBJ2-7
clone_size: few
v_call: TRBV9
cdr3_nt: TGTGCCAGCAGCGTAGGGGGAGCCCTCCTCTACGAGCAGTACTTC
cdr3_aa: CASSVGGALLYEQYF

d_call: NA
j_call: TRBJ2-7
clone_size: many
v_call: TRBV6-2/TRBV6-3
cdr3_nt: TGTGCCAGCAGCCCCTCTTTTGGGGACCACGAGCAGTACTTC
cdr3_aa: CASSPSFGDHEQYF

d_call: NA
j_call: TRBJ2-3
clone_size: few
v_call: TRBV9
cdr3_nt: TGTGCCAGCAGCGACCTAGATAGGGGGGCAGATACGCAGTATTTT
cdr3_aa: CASSDLDRGADTQYF

d_call: TRBD1
j_call: TRBJ1-4
clone_size: many
v_call: TRBV4-2
cdr3_nt: TGTGCCAGCAGCCTTGACAGGGTTGTAGGACTGTTTTTT
cdr3_aa: CASSLDRVVGLFF

d_call: NA
j_call: TRBJ2-3
clone_size: few
v_call: TRBV5-4
cdr3_nt: TGTGCCAGCAGCTTGAGTGGGGGCTATACGCAGTATTTT
cdr3_aa: CASSLSGGYTQYF

d_call: NA
j_call: TRBJ1-6
clone_size: few
v_call: TRBV7-2
cdr3_nt: TGTGCCAGCAGCCTCTCCGCCGGGGGGGCCCTCCACTTT
cdr3_aa: CASSLSAGGALHF

d_call: NA
j_call: TRBJ2-3
clone_size: few
v_call: TRBV5-1
cdr3_nt: TGCGCCAGCGGAGAGGGGAGGAGCACAGATACGCAGTATTTT
cdr3_aa: CASGEGRSTDTQYF

d_call: NA
j_call: TRBJ1-1
clone_size: few
v_call: TRBV7-9
cdr3_nt: TGTGCCAGCAGCGCCCTCTATGAAGCTTTCTTT
cdr3_aa: CASSALYEAFF

d_call: NA
j_call: TRBJ2-1
clone_size: few
v_call: TRBV7-2
cdr3_nt: TGTGCCAGCAGCCCGGGGGTAGGGCAGGGAGATTGGAATGAGCAGTTCTTC
cdr3_aa: CASSPGVGQGDWNEQFF

d_call: NA
j_call: TRBJ1-6
clone_size: many
v_call: TRBV7-3
cdr3_nt: TGTGCCAGCAGCCAGGGGCAGAATTCACCCCTCCACTTT
cdr3_aa: CASSQGQNSPLHF

d_call: NA
j_call: TRBJ2-1
clone_size: few
v_call: TRBV7-3
cdr3_nt: TGTGCCAGCAGTTTAGGCCTACGGGATGAGCAGTTCTTC
cdr3_aa: CASSLGLRDEQFF

d_call: NA
j_call: TRBJ2-2
clone_size: few
v_call: TRBV3-1
cdr3_nt: TGTGCCAGCAGCCAATGGACCGCGAACACCGGGGAGCTGTTTTTT
cdr3_aa: CASSQWTANTGELFF

d_call: NA
j_call: TRBJ1-4
clone_size: few
v_call: TRBV4-3
cdr3_nt: TGCGCCAGCAGCCAAGCCCGGGCCCCGATGAGGGAAAAACTGTTTTTT
cdr3_aa: CASSQARAPMREKLFF